One T cell receptor beta chain is described in this entry. Its binding antigen is unknown. No base quality values were provided; no much bigger clone lies one nucleotide off. The sample originates from a study of cytomegalovirus exposure and HLA in healthy donors (dated by TCRdb to 2017 to 2019). Study-level background: In an earlier analysis of fewer than 750 of the donors, around 290 Gb of sequence data and approximately 100 million unique TCR beta sequences from about 179 million T cells were reported. Around 330 gigabases of sequencing data and 91 million or so unique TCR sequences made up an early release that covered around 640 HLA-typed donors. Among the roughly 400 genotyped donors, about 85% belonged to the genetic ancestry cluster associated with self-reported Caucasian donors. The study was designed to test whether signatures of past pathogen exposure could be identified by cataloging public T cell receptors. The study profiled the T cell repertoires of about 640 subjects by immunosequencing and related them to cytomegalovirus serostatus. In addition to the first cohort of 666 subjects, a separate validation cohort of approximately 120 different subjects was used. To predict cytomegalovirus infection status, the study brought together high-throughput TCR immunosequencing, statistical association of individual TCRs with disease status, and machine learning. A later analysis re-examined previously published TCR beta repertoires from more than 600 donors and added high-resolution HLA genotyping to investigate patterns of TCR occurrence. The later analysis used no new phenotypic data to find candidate immune exposures, relying instead on TCR beta sequences and their occurrence across donors. To decide whether each TCR beta V gene segment behaved as functional or pseudogenic, an earlier analysis of 587 of the donors relied on high-throughput TCR beta sequencing. Donor age, sex, ethnicity and CMV serostatus were collected together with the repertoire data. In a later genetic analysis, genome-wide SNP genotypes for about 65% of the roughly 670 donors were used, and that subset was treated as a discovery cohort. Every repertoire in the discovery cohort had been generated on one and the same sequencing platform. HLA typing included class I and class II loci at four-digit resolution. The number of typed donors differed by locus: roughly 620-640 for A, B, C, DRB1 and DQB1; roughly 510 for DQA1; 606 for DPA1; and roughly 490 for DPB1. About 5 DR-DQ haplotypes were handled as single units for association and clustering, since linkage in the cohort was strong. Across 398 genotyped donors of the cohort, an average of roughly 230,000 unique TCR beta nucleotide sequences per donor were sequenced, and 15% to 20% of those sequences were non-productive.

Beyond this particular receptor, the publication reports: A few of the identified cytomegalovirus-associated TCR beta chains were confirmed in vitro to be specific for cytomegalovirus antigens. In this cohort, only TCR beta chains were sequenced, and detectable features were limited by the absence of alpha or paired-chain data. Because HLA typing was missing for some donors at each locus, association tests included only the typed subset. In a later genetic analysis, fewer N-insertions in productive TCRs were reported among donors in an Asian-associated ancestry cluster than the approximately 670-donor mean. Because counts were too low, roughly 17 rarely observed V segments, including chromosome 9 orphons, were left out of the earlier analysis of about 500 of the donors. Across donors, most TCR sequences were observed very rarely, whereas some public TCRs were present in many individuals. According to a later analysis, parvovirus B19, influenza, CMV and Epstein-Barr virus appeared linked to several top co-occurrence clusters. A further reported finding was that TCR beta sequences accurately predicted the HLA-A and HLA-B alleles for most subjects in the first cohort. According to a later analysis, TCR association rates differed among HLA loci, with DRB1 alleles showing the most associated TCRs and HLA-C alleles showing the fewest. Specific HLA alleles were associated with around 18,000 TCR beta sequences at a false discovery rate of 0.05 in a later analysis. In a later genetic analysis, a missense DCLRE1C variant was associated with V-gene and J-gene trimming of TCR beta chains, and the association was replicated in an independent cohort. The authors suggested that the approach could potentially be generalized to other disease states and immunological phenotypes. Immune exposure information for the cohort was limited to CMV serostatus. In a later analysis, most CMV-associated TCR beta chains were found to appear HLA-restricted, with HLA associations seemingly driven largely by CMV exposure. The sequencing pipeline was judged likely to have produced a cluster of highly shared sequence variants as a technical artifact. The classifier was reported to diagnose cytomegalovirus status with high specificity and sensitivity in both the original and validation cohorts. The study listed 164 TCR beta chains as associated with cytomegalovirus. In an earlier analysis of roughly 560 of the donors, most TCR beta V segments were observed in productive rearrangements about 87% or about 30% of the time, broadly matching IMGT annotations. When HLA alleles, especially DR and DQ, strongly co-occurred, TCR associations were difficult to assign to individual alleles. Some IMGT-functional V segments, including TRBV6-2 and TRBV6-3, could not be distinguished by the 87-base-pair reads and were therefore excluded. Correlated functional status among segregating V segments might be attributable to linkage disequilibrium, but an unknown experimental factor could not be ruled out. Compared with equally common non-associated chains, HLA-associated TCR beta chains in a later analysis were more clonally expanded and had lower generation probabilities. The presence/absence analyses assumed that sequencing depth was roughly uniform across donors, and that assumption may not be true.

Libraries were built with the immunoSEQ multiplex PCR assay. The multiplex PCR relied on a mix of 60 forward primers for TCR Vbeta segments and 13 reverse primers for TCR Jbeta segments. The CDR3 region of rearranged TCR beta genes was amplified from genomic DNA by a multiplex PCR assay. The Illumina HiSeq System was used to sequence the amplified TCR beta libraries as 87-base-pair reads. The paper's data handling went like this. A later analysis tallied roughly 76 million unique TCR beta chains across the 666 repertoires, and about 10 million of those chains were shared by two or more donors. Raw reads were error-corrected and collapsed into unique sequences with a nearest-neighbor algorithm that merged closely related sequences to remove PCR and sequencing errors. V, D and J gene segments were assigned by aligning CDR3 sequences to IMGT reference sequences. For a sequence to be retained, a match of at least six nucleotides to both a V gene segment and a J gene segment was required. Rearrangements were called productive when the CDR3 lacked stop codons and stayed in frame with V and J; all others were non-productive. Following IMGT convention, CDR3 was defined as the stretch from the second conserved V-encoded cysteine up to the conserved J-encoded phenylalanine. In an earlier analysis of just under 600 of the donors, sequences lacking an unambiguous match to a single V gene segment were excluded. In an earlier analysis of approximately 550 of the donors, V segments were called functional above 56.7% productive rearrangements and were called segregating when the between-donor standard deviation exceeded 5%. A statistical classification framework was built to diagnose cytomegalovirus status from the catalog of TCR beta chain sequences. In a later analysis, V and J genes were assigned by comparing TCR nucleotide sequences against IMGT/GENE-DB human TR gene sequences. A later analysis assigned CDR3 sequences and most-parsimonious VDJ recombination scenarios with the TCRdist pipeline. A later analysis defined each TCR beta chain by its CDR3 amino acid sequence plus V-gene family, and excluded reads lacking a unique V-gene family. A later analysis removed 550 to 700 highly shared, low-generation-probability nucleotide sequences to deal with suspected cross-contamination and a sequencing artifact. In a later analysis, a clonal expansion index was calculated for each public chain from normalized within-repertoire ranks of inferred template counts. Generation probabilities in a later analysis came from a VDJ recombination model fitted to out-of-frame rearrangements, and those results were checked against IGoR. In a later analysis, hypergeometric tests were used to score TCR-TCR, TCR-HLA and TCR-CMV co-occurrence, with a repertoire-size bias correction applied to TCR pairs. A later analysis estimated false discovery rates by permuting HLA or CMV assignments 20 times. A later analysis grouped co-occurring TCRs with DBSCAN, adding TCRdist sequence similarity when clustering within HLA-allele-positive subsets. Repertoires with fewer than 30,000 or more than 120,000 public chains, plus five repertoires with anomalous nucleotide sharing, were excluded from co-occurrence clustering. TCRdb provides this immuneACCESS table in a form limited to in-frame rearrangements. Some clones are lacking; in checked studies, under half of them reflect an unresolved V gene, and why the rest are absent is not known. The V and J calls and clone size are taken from that table; D and trimming were inferred from the DNA. In this sample the table shows approximately 100,000 clones, roughly 82% of which occur a single time. More than 9% of the sample is taken by the ten largest.

Per the germline V gene (reference sequence), LNHDA is the CDR1 and SQIVND is the CDR2. V is clipped by 3 bases and J by 2 bases, and the sequence between their germline boundaries is 11 bases long. From the cysteine through the phenylalanine, the CDR3 covers 14 amino acids. Kept here is only the CDR3 DNA, which spans 42 bases and is read in frame from base 1. The cohort consisted of 666 healthy bone marrow donors. All cohort members were sampled while nominally healthy, although unrecorded immune exposures were likely present. The donor was CMV seronegative and belonged to the group of approximately 320 seronegative cohort members. Every donor gave a peripheral blood sample, and the peripheral blood mononuclear cells from that sample were used for TCR beta sequencing. Genomic DNA extraction from the blood cell samples was performed with the Qiagen DNeasy Blood Extraction Kit.

Recombination linked TRBV19 to TRBJ2-7, with a tentative D gene TRBD1 over 6 matching bases. This sequence was found in a man between 50 and 59 years old in good health and CMV-seronegative. The source material was PBMCs. The CDR3 reads as follows: CASSIWGPTYEQYF. The nucleotides read TGTGCCAGTAGTATCTGGGGGCCCACCTACGAGCAGTACTTC.